The entry below gives a single T cell receptor (beta chain) sequence along with its context. This sample was taken from a study of CD8+ T cells in alopecia areata. Sample treatment: oral pan-JAK inhibitor, 5-10 mg twice daily. J was trimmed by 7 bases and V by 3 bases; bases with no gene match: 3. Per the germline V gene, CDR1 is SGDLS and CDR2 is YYNGEE. The CDR3 loop spans 14 amino acids. cDNA prepared by RNA extraction and subsequent reverse transcription served as the template for sequencing. Assay used: immunoSEQ multiplex PCR; TCRdb lists only in-frame clones, some missing. In the table there are just over 150,000 clones, about 71% of which are singletons.

V and J are TRBV9 and TRBJ2-1, with 11 bases identical to TRBD1. This receptor was taken from a human donor with alopecia areata. Sequencing was performed on CD4+ T cells sorted from blood, taken at week 4, from a patient treated with tofacitinib. The CDR3 loop reads CASSARDRGNEQFF. The CDR3 nucleotides are TGTGCCAGCAGCGCCCGGGACAGGGGGAATGAGCAGTTCTTC.